This entry lists 26 T cell receptor beta chains sequenced from one sample in a study of graft-versus-host responses after intestinal transplantation (dated by TCRdb to 2020 to 2022). Library preparation used the immunoSEQ multiplex PCR assay. TCRdb obtained this table from immuneACCESS and retained in-frame rearrangements with V and J assigned. These tables miss some clones; where compared with another copy, unresolved V genes account for less than half of the shortfall, and the remainder is unexplained. This sample holds tens of thousands of clones; about four fifths were observed only once. Around 0.5% of the sample is taken by the ten largest. The time point label, read with the paper, signifies: cells obtained before transplantation from donor or recipient. These receptors have no known antigen. This specimen was unstimulated CD4+ T cells sorted from spleen or lymph node cells, taken before transplant. Receptors were obtained from a human donor who was the organ donor for an intestinal transplant.

This clone was detected once. This chain links TRBV6-5 with TRBJ2-1; 7 bases align to TRBD2. The CDR3 contains 12 residues. Germline V gene lookup returns CDR1 MNHEY and CDR2 SVGAGI. J lost 2 bases, V lost 8 bases, and 0 bases had no gene match. CDR3 sequence: CASGRAYNEQFF. The CDR3 DNA is TGTGCCAGCGGGAGGGCCTACAATGAGCAGTTCTTC.

V usage is TRBV30 and J usage is TRBJ1-4, with D maybe TRBD1 (5 bases). Germline V gene data show CDR1 as GTSNPN and CDR2 as SVGIG (reference sequence). The CDR3 consists of 13 residues. Trimming took off 1 base at V and 8 bases at J, with 11 bases between the two ends. This chain's CDR3 is CAWSGGVGEKLFF. The CDR3 DNA follows: TGTGCCTGGAGTGGAGGGGTTGGGGAAAAACTGTTTTTT.

The chain has TRBV30 and TRBJ1-1; no definite D call. This CDR3 region has 14 residues. CDR1 is GTSNPN and CDR2 is SVGIG in the germline V gene (reference sequence). The germline V and J ends were trimmed by 0 bases and 1 base, with 9 bases remaining between them. CDR3 region: CAWSVPRTNTEAFF. DNA of the CDR3: TGTGCCTGGAGTGTACCCCGGACGAACACTGAAGCTTTCTTT.

The chain couples TRBV7-2 to TRBJ1-1; no clear D gene. CDR1 and CDR2 from the germline V gene are SGHTA and FQGNSA. The CDR3 has 12 residues. Deletions cut 2 bases from V and 1 base from J, with 2 bases between. The chain's CDR3 is CASSLQNTEAFF. DNA of the CDR3: TGTGCCAGCAGCTTACAGAACACTGAAGCTTTCTTT.

The table lists this clone with a few counts. The rearrangement links TRBV5-1 to TRBJ2-7; a possible D gene is TRBD2 (5 bases). V lost 3 bases to trimming and J lost 2 bases, with 12 bases between them. The germline gives CDR1 SGHRS, CDR2 YFSETQ. The length of the CDR3 is 14 residues. CDR3 loop: CASSWAAAAYEQYF. CDR3 DNA: TGCGCCAGCAGCTGGGCCGCAGCGGCCTACGAGCAGTACTTC.

The chain joins TRBV7-9 to TRBJ2-5; D may be TRBD1 (7 bases). The DNA end lines up better with TRBJ2-7; the J call may be wrong. From germline, CDR1 is SEHNR and CDR2 FQNEAQ (reference sequence). The CDR3 is 14 amino acids. This CDR3 is CASSLVAGGFEQYF. Here the CDR3 DNA reads TGTGCCAGCAGCTTAGTGGCAGGGGGGTTCGAGCAGTACTTC.

V gene TRBV4-2 combines with J gene TRBJ2-7; 10 positions agree with TRBD1. The germline CDR1 and CDR2 sequences are LGHNA and YNFKEQ. The CDR3 loop spans 15 amino acids. J lost 5 bases, V lost 5 bases, and 9 bases had no gene match. DNA for the CDR3: TGTGCCAGCAGCGAGTCCCACGGGACAGGGGACGAGCAGTACTTC. Protein sequence: CASSESHGTGDEQYF.

CDR3 DNA: TGTGCCAGCAGCCCTGCACGGAACTCTGGAAACACCATATATTTT. This translates into CASSPARNSGNTIYF. V usage is TRBV11-3 and J usage is TRBJ1-3; no clear D. Germline CDR1 and CDR2: SGHNT and YENEEA. V was pared by 5 bases and J by 0 bases, with 11 bases between. The CDR3 sequence is 15 residues long.

The V gene is TRBV7-2, the J gene TRBJ2-2; D ambiguous. Trimming left V 5 bases short and J 8 bases short, with 15 bases between. This CDR3 contains 14 residues. CDR1 is SGHTA, CDR2 FQGNSA, per germline. Here the CDR3 reads CASSPPPTRGELFF. Written as DNA, the CDR3 is TGTGCCAGCAGCCCTCCCCCGACTCGAGGGGAGCTGTTTTTT.

The chain uses TRBV11-2 and TRBJ2-2; the D gene is possibly TRBD2 (5 bases). The CDR3 runs 14 residues. Trimming left V 1 base short and J 9 bases short, with 12 bases between. Per the germline V gene, CDR1 is SGHAT and CDR2 is FQNNGV. The CDR3 region has the DNA TGTGCCAGCAGCTTAGGAGGGCTAGCCAGGGAGCTGTTTTTT. It encodes CASSLGGLARELFF.

The chain is built from TRBV30 and TRBJ1-1; 7 bases agree with TRBD1. This CDR3 region has 15 residues. The V and J ends lost 4 bases and 0 bases, in that order; junction bases with no gene match: 8. Germline V gene data show CDR1 as GTSNPN and CDR2 as SVGIG (reference sequence). CDR3 nucleotide sequence: TGTGCCTGGACCCGACAGGGTTTCATGAACACTGAAGCTTTCTTT. This gives the protein CAWTRQGFMNTEAFF.

This chain joins TRBV6-1 and TRBJ1-6; D not resolved. Trimming took 0 bases from V and 7 from J, leaving 10 bases between them. Germline assignment: CDR1 MNHNS and CDR2 SASEGT. This CDR3 has 15 residues. The CDR3 bases are TGTGCCAGCAGTGAAGCGGGCAGAGCAAATTCACCCCTCCACTTT. As protein: CASSEAGRANSPLHF.

This chain connects TRBV18 to TRBJ2-5, with D tentatively TRBD1 (5 bases). Germline V lookup: CDR1 KGHSH, CDR2 LQKENI. The germline V and J ends were trimmed by 2 bases and 5 bases, with 12 bases remaining between them. This CDR3 is built from 14 residues. The DNA for the CDR3 is TGTGCCAGCTCACCAGACAGCCTGGCGGAGACCCAGTACTTC. Translation: CASSPDSLAETQYF.

The V and J genes are TRBV30 and TRBJ1-3, with TRBD1 as a possible D gene (5 bases). This CDR3 has 16 residues. The germline gives CDR1 GTSNPN, CDR2 SVGIG (reference sequence). V lost 0 bases and J lost 0, with 12 bases in between. CDR3 residues: CAWSVSRQNSGNTIYF. The CDR3 nucleotides are TGTGCCTGGAGTGTTAGCCGACAGAACTCTGGAAACACCATATATTTT.

The J gene is TRBJ2-1, the V gene TRBV5-4; tentatively, D is TRBD1 (6 bases). The CDR3 is 13 amino acids. Trimming removed 4 bases from V and 3 bases from J, with 8 bases in between. Germline CDR1 and CDR2: SGHNT and YYREEE (reference sequence). The CDR3 DNA reads as TGTGCCAGCAGCCCGGACAGCTACAATGAGCAGTTCTTC. Its protein product is CASSPDSYNEQFF. Full variable domain (missing parts from reference TRBV5-4 and TRBJ2-1): ETGVTQSPTHLIKTRGQQVTLRCSSQSGHNTVSWYQQALGQGPQFIFQYYREEENGRGNFPPRFSGLQFPNYSSELNVNALELDDSALYLCASSPDSYNEQFFGPGTRLTVL.

V gene TRBV9 combines with J gene TRBJ2-1, with 7 bases fitting TRBD2. This CDR3 is 16 amino acids long. Germline CDR1 is SGDLS and CDR2 is YYNGEE. V lost 2 bases to trimming and J lost 0 bases; unmatched junction nucleotides: 5. CDR3 sequence: CASSVFRTSSYNEQFF. CDR3 coding DNA: TGTGCCAGCAGCGTCTTCCGGACTAGCTCCTACAATGAGCAGTTCTTC.

The chain is built from TRBV5-4 and TRBJ2-7; D possibly corresponds to TRBD2 (6 bases). Trimming cost V 2 bases and J 3 bases, with 18 bases left between them. The CDR3 totals 16 residues. From germline, CDR1 is SGHNT and CDR2 YYREEE (reference sequence). CDR3 sequence: CASSFSLGGLVYEQYF. CDR3 DNA sequence: TGTGCCAGCAGCTTTTCCCTCGGGGGATTAGTCTACGAGCAGTACTTC.

The V gene is TRBV19, the J gene TRBJ1-1; 9 nucleotides align to TRBD1. The CDR3 sequence is 13 residues long. V dropped 6 bases and J dropped 1; count of bases not matched to a gene: 0. From germline, CDR1 is LNHDA and CDR2 SQIVND (reference sequence). CDR3 region: CASRGQGNTEAFF. As DNA, the CDR3 is TGTGCCAGTAGGGGACAGGGGAACACTGAAGCTTTCTTT.

CDR3 in DNA: TGTGCTAGTGGACGAGGAGGGAATGGGTCACCCCTCCACTTT. Protein product: CASGRGGNGSPLHF. The V and J genes are TRBV12-5 and TRBJ1-6; D call uncertain. The CDR3 is 14 residues long. CDR1 LGHNT and CDR2 FRNRAP come from the germline V gene. V was clipped by 6 bases and J by 10 bases, with 16 bases between them.

The chain employs TRBV5-1 and TRBJ1-1; D perhaps matches TRBD1 (5 bases). V lost 0 bases and J lost 11, with 11 bases in between. Germline V gene data show CDR1 as SGHRS and CDR2 as YFSETQ. The CDR3 totals 12 residues. In DNA form, the CDR3 reads TGCGCCAGCAGCTTGGTGACGGGGCAGGCTTTCTTT. It specifies CASSLVTGQAFF.

The V and J genes are TRBV9 and TRBJ2-2; 11 bases map to TRBD2. Trimming removed 0 bases from V and 4 bases from J; junction bases left unmatched: 5. Germline assignment: CDR1 SGDLS and CDR2 YYNGEE. The CDR3 runs to 17 residues. DNA of the CDR3: TGTGCCAGCAGCGTAGCCCCTAGCGGGAGGCTCACCGGGGAGCTGTTTTTT. Translating it yields CASSVAPSGRLTGELFF.

This chain links TRBV2 with TRBJ1-5; possible D gene TRBD1, 5 bases. The V end lost 6 bases, the J end lost 10 bases, and 16 bases lay between the germline ends. Germline CDR1 and CDR2: SNHLY and FYNNEI. CDR3 length: 13 residues. Here the CDR3 DNA reads TGTGCCAGCAGGAGGCGGGACTTGGGACCCCAGCATTTT. This gives the protein CASRRRDLGPQHF.

The genes are TRBV2 and TRBJ1-4; 7 bases map to TRBD1. Trimming cost V 5 bases and J 3 bases; bases outside gene matches: 3. Germline loops: CDR1 SNHLY, CDR2 FYNNEI. The CDR3 contains 14 residues. CDR3: CASSTGDANEKLFF. The CDR3 region has the DNA TGTGCCAGCAGTACAGGGGACGCTAATGAAAAACTGTTTTTT.

This rearrangement joins TRBV11-3 to TRBJ2-7; D is undetermined. The CDR3 loop spans 14 amino acids. V was clipped by 5 bases and J by 2 bases, with 13 bases between them. Germline V lookup: CDR1 SGHNT, CDR2 YENEEA. The CDR3 DNA is TGTGCCAGCAGCCAAGTCAAGAACACCTACGAGCAGTACTTC. Translation: CASSQVKNTYEQYF.

This chain joins TRBV12-5 and TRBJ1-4; no clear D. This CDR3 is built from 13 residues. Germline V CDR1 and CDR2: LGHNT, FRNRAP. Between the trimmed V and J ends, which lost 5 bases and 1 base, there was a span of 5 bases. CDR3 bases: TGTGCTAGTGGTCTGATAACTAATGAAAAACTGTTTTTT. This translates into CASGLITNEKLFF.

The gene calls are TRBV6-5 and TRBJ1-4; a weak D match, TRBD1 (5 bases). Trimming removed 6 bases from V and 5 bases from J, with 13 bases in between. Germline V gene data show CDR1 as MNHEY and CDR2 as SVGAGI. CDR3 length: 14 residues. CDR3 sequence: CASRGLSINEKLFF. DNA of the CDR3: TGTGCCAGCAGGGGACTCTCTATCAATGAAAAACTGTTTTTT.